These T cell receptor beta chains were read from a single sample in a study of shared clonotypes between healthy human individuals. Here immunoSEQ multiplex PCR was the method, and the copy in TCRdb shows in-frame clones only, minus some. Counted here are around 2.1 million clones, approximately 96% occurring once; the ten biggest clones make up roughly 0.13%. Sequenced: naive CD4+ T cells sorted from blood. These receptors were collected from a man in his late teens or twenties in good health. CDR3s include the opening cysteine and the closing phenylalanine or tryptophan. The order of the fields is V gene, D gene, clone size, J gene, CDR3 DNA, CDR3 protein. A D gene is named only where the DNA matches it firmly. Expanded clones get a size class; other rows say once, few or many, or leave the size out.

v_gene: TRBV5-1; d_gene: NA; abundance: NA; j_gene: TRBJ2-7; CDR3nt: TGCGCCAGCAGCTTGGGAGGAGTGGTCGAGCAGTACTTC; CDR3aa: CASSLGGVVEQYF
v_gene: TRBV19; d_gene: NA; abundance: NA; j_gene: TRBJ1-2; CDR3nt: TGTGCCAGTAGTCCAAGACCGGGCCAGGGTATGGCTAGGACCTTC; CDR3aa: CASSPRPGQGMARTF
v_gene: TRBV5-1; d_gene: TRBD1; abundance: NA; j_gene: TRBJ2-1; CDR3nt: TGCGCCAGCAGCTCTGGACAGGGCTCCTACAATGAGCAGTTCTTC; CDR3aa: CASSSGQGSYNEQFF
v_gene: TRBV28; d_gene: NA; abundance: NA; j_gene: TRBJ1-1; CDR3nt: TGTGCCAGCAGTTTAAACGGTTTAAAGGATGTAGCTTTCTTT; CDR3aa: CASSLNGLKDVAFF
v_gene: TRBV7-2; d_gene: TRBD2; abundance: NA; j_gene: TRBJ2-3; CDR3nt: TGTGCCAGCAGCTACCCTTCTTGGGGAGGGCCAAGTACAGATACGCAGTATTTT; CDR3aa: CASSYPSWGGPSTDTQYF
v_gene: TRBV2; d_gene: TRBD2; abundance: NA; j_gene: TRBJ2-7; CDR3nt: TGTGCCAGGCCAGGAGAGGGGACTAGCGGGTTTACCTACGAGCAGTACTTC; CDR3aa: CARPGEGTSGFTYEQYF
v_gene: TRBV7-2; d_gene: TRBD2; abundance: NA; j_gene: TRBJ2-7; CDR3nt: TGTGCCAGCAGCCACGAGCGGGGCTACGAGCAGTACTTC; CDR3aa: CASSHERGYEQYF
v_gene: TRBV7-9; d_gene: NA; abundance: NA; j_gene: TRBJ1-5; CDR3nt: TGTGCCAGCAGCTTAGTTGAGGTCAATAGCAATCAGCCCCAGCATTTT; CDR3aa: CASSLVEVNSNQPQHF
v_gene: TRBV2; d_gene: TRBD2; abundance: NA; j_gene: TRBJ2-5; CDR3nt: TGTGCCAGCAGGGGGGGACTAGCGGGTCAAGAGACCCAGTACTTC; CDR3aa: CASRGGLAGQETQYF
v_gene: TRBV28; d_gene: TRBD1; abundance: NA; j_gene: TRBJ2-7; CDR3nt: TGTGCCAGCCGTGGCACAGGGGGCATAATCTACGAGCAGTACTTC; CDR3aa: CASRGTGGIIYEQYF
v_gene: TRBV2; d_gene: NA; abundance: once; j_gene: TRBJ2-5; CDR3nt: TGTGCCAGCAGCGTCCGGGTCCATCCCACGGGGCGGTACTTC; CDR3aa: CASSVRVHPTGRYF
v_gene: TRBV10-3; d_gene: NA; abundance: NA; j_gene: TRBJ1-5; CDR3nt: TGTGCCATCAGTGAGGGTAGAGATAGCAATCAGCCCCAGCATTTT; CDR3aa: CAISEGRDSNQPQHF
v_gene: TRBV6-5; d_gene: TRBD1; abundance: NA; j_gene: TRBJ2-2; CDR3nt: TGTGCCAGCAGTTACTTTCCGGGACAGGGGTTCGGGGAGCTGTTTTTT; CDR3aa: CASSYFPGQGFGELFF
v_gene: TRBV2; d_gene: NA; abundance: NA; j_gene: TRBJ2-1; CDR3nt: TGTGCCAGCAGTGACCCTGGCTACAATGAGCAGTTCTTC; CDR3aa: CASSDPGYNEQFF
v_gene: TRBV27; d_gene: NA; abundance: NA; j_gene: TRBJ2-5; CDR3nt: TGTGCCAGCAGTCCCAAACCGGGCTGGGAGACCCAGTACTTC; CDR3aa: CASSPKPGWETQYF
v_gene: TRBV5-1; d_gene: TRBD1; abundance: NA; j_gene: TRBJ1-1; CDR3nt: TGCGCCAGCAGCCTGGGCGACAGGGATGAAGCTTTCTTT; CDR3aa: CASSLGDRDEAFF
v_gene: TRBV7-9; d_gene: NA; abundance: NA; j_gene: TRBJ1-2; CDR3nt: TGTGCCAGCAGCTTAGAGCTAGGGCTGATACGAGATGGCTACACCTTC; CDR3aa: CASSLELGLIRDGYTF
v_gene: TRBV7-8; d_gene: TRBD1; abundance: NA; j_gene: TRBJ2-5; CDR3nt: TGTGCCAGCCACAGGGGGGACGGATCCCAAGAGACCCAGTACTTC; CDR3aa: CASHRGDGSQETQYF
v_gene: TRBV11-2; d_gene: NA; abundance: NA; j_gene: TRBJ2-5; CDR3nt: TGTGCCAGCAGCTTAGCCCCGGCTGTGAGAGAGACCCAGTACTTC; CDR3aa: CASSLAPAVRETQYF
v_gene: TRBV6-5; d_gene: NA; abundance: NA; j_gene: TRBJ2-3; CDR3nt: TGTGCCAGCAGTTACTCGAACCCTCTCACAGATACGCAGTATTTT; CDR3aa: CASSYSNPLTDTQYF